The present T cell receptor (beta chain) was sequenced within a study of T cell repertoires in cytomegalovirus infection (dated by TCRdb to between 2018 and 2021). Background on the whole study: Because public TCR beta signatures pointed to carriage of CMV infection together with the matching HLA type, the HLA type of each donor mattered for the analysis.

The instrument given in TCRdb is Illumina HiSeq 1500. The public reads were quality trimmed at Q25 with fastp and then assembled into clones with MiXCR by TCRdb, keeping productive beta chains. Every entry covers one CDR3 protein and lists the most common genes and DNA from its rows. The sample contains fewer than 550,000 distinct CDR3 sequences, approximately 31% of them found a single time. The ten largest account for about an eighth of the sample. What the research found in general, with its limitations: In both this cohort and an independent cohort of 352 donors, the cumulative frequency of public TCR beta family members distinguished carriers of CMV infection plus the relevant HLA type. The ex vivo response was dominated by HLA-C-restricted CMV-specific TCR beta clonotypes, and the single most frequent clonotype in two of eight donors was supplied by these HLA-C-restricted clonotypes.

CDR1 LNHDA and CDR2 SQIVND are derived from the germline V gene (reference sequence). At the junction V is shortened by 6 bases and J by 7 bases; bases outside the gene matches: 10. Spanning cysteine to phenylalanine, the CDR3 consists of 15 amino acids. Only the CDR3 DNA is retained, 45 bases long and in frame from the first base. Remarks on this clonotype: This receptor's antigen is unknown. One base away there is no much larger clone; base qualities are not given.

The sequence was collected from a human donor in good health (CMV status not recorded). Some clones in this sample may be carry-over from other donors' samples. The material sequenced was PBMCs. Recombination linked TRBV19 to TRBJ1-2; 11 of the junction bases match TRBD1. The CDR3 region: CASRNPGQGDFGYTF. The bases are TGTGCCAGTAGAAATCCGGGACAGGGGGATTTTGGCTACACCTTC. Here the CDR3 is joined to the reference TRBV19 and TRBJ1-2 genes, and the full variable domain is: DGGITQSPKYLFRKEGQNVTLSCEQNLNHDAMYWYRQDPGQGLRLIYYSQIVNDFQKGDIAEGYSVSREKKESFPLTVTSAQKNPTAFYLCASRNPGQGDFGYTFGSGTRLTVV.